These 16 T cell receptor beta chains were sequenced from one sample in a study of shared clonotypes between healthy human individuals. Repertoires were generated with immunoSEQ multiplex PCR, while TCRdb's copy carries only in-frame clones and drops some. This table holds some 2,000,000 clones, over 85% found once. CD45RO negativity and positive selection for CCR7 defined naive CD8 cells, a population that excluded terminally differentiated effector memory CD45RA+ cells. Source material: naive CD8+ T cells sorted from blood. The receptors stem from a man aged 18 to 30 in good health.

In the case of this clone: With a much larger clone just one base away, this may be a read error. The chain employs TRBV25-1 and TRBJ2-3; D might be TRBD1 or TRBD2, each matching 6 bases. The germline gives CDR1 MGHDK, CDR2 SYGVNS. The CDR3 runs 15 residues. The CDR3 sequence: CDSSDGGGWTDTQYF. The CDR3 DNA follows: TGTGACAGCAGTGACGGAGGGGGTTGGACAGATACGCAGTATTTT.

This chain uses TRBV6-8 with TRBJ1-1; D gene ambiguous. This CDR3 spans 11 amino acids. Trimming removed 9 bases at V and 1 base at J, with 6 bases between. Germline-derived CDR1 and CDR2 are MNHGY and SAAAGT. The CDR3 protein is CASTKNTEAFF. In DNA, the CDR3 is TGTGCCAGTACTAAGAACACTGAAGCTTTCTTT.

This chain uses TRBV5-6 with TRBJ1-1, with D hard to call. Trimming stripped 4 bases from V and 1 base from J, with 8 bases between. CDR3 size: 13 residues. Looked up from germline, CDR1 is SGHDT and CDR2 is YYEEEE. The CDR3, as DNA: TGTGCCAGCAGCAACGACGGGAACACTGAAGCTTTCTTT. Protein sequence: CASSNDGNTEAFF.

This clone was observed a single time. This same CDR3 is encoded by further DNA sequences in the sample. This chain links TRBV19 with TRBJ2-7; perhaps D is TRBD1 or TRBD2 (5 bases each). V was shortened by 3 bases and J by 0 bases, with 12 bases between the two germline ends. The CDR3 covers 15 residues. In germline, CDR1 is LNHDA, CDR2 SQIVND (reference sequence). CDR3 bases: TGTGCCAGTAGTATCGGAGCTGGGGGCTCCTACGAGCAGTACTTC. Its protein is CASSIGAGGSYEQYF.

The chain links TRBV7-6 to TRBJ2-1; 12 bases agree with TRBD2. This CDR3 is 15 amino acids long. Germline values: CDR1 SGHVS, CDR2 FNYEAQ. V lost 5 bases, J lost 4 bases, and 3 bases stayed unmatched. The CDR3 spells CASSATSGSYNEQFF. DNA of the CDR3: TGTGCCAGCAGCGCGACTAGCGGGAGTTACAATGAGCAGTTCTTC. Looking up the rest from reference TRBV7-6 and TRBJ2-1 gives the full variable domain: GAGVSQSPRYKVTKRGQDVALRCDPISGHVSLYWYRQALGQGPEFLTYFNYEAQQDKSGLPNDRFSAERPEGSISTLTIQRTEQRDSAMYRCASSATSGSYNEQFFGPGTRLTVL.

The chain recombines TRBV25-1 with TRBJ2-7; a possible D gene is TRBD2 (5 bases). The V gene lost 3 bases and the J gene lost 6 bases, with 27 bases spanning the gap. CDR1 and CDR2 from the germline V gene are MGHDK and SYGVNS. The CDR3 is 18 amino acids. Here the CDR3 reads CASSDSDSISTLAFEQYF. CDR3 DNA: TGTGCCAGCAGTGACTCGGACTCAATCTCTACGTTGGCTTTCGAGCAGTACTTC.

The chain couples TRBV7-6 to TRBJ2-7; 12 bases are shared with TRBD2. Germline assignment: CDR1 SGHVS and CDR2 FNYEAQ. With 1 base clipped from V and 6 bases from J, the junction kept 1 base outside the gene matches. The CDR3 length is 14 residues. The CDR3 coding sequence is TGTGCCAGCAGCTTAGAACTAGCGGGAGGCGAGCAGTACTTC. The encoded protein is CASSLELAGGEQYF.

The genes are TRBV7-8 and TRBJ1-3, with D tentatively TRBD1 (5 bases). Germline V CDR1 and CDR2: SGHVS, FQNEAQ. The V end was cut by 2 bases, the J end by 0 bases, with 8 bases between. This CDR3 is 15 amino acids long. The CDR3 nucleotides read TGTGCCAGCAGCTTACAGGGAAACTCTGGAAACACCATATATTTT. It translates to CASSLQGNSGNTIYF.

In DNA, the CDR3 is TGCAGCGTTGAAGGGGATATCGTCACAGATACGCAGTATTTT. This codes for CSVEGDIVTDTQYF. The rearrangement joins TRBV29-1 to TRBJ2-3, with D unresolved. Looked up from germline, CDR1 is SQVTM and CDR2 is ANQGSEA. The CDR3 runs 14 residues. V was trimmed by 1 base and J by 2 bases, leaving 10 bases between them.

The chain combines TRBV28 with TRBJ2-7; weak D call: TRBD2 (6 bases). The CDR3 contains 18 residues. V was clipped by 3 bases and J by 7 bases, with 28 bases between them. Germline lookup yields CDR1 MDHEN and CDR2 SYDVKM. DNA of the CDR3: TGTGCCAGCAGTTTTTTTCCGCCTGAGGGGTTGGAGGGAATTGAGCAGTACTTC. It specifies CASSFFPPEGLEGIEQYF.

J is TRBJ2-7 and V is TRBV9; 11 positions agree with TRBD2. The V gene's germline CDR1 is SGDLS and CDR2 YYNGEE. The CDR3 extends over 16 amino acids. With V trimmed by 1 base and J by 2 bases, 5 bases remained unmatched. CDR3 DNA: TGTGCCAGCAGCGTAAATAGACTAGCGGGGACCTACGAGCAGTACTTC. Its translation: CASSVNRLAGTYEQYF.

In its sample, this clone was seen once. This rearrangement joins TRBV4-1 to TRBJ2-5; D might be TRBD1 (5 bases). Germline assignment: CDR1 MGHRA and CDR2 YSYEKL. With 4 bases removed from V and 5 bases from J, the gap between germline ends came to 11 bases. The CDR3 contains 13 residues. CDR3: CASSPRVHETQYF. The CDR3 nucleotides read TGCGCCAGCAGCCCCAGGGTACACGAGACCCAGTACTTC.

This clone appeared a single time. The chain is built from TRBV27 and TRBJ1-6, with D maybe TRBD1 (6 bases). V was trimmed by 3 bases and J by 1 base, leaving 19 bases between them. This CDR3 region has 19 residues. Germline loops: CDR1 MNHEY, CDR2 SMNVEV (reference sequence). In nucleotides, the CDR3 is TGTGCCAGCAGTTTCATTTCCGTGCAGGGGCAATCCTATAATTCACCCCTCCACTTT. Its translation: CASSFISVQGQSYNSPLHF.

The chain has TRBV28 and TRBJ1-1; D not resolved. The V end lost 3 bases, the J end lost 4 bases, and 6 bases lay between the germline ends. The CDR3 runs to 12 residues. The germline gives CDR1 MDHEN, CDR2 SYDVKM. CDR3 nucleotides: TGTGCCAGCAGTTTTGAGAGCACTGAAGCTTTCTTT. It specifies CASSFESTEAFF.

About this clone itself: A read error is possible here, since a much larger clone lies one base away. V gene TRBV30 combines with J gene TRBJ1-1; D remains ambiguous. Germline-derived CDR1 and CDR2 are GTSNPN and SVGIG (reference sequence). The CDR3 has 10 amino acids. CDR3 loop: CAWSRTESFF. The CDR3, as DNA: TGTGCCTGGAGTCGAACTGAATCTTTCTTT.

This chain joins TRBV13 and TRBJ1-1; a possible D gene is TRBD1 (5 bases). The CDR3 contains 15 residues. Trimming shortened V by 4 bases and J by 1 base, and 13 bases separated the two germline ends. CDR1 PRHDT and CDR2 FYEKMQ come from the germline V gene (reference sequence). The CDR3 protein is CASSSFQTENTEAFF. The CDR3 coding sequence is TGTGCCAGCAGCTCCTTCCAGACAGAGAACACTGAAGCTTTCTTT.